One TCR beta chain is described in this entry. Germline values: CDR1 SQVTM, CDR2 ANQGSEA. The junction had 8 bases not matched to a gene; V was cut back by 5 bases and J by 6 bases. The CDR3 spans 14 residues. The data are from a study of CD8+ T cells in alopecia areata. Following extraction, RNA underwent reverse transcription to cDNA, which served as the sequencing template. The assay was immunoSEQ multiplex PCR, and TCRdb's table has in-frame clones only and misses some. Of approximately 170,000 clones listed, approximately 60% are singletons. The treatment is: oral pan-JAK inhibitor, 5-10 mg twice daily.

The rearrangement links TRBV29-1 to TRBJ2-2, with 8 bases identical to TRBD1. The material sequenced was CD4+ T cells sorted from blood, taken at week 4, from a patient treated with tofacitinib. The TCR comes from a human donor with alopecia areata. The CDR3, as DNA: TGCAGCGTTCTGGACAGGGTTTTTCCCGGGGAGCTGTTTTTT. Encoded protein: CSVLDRVFPGELFF.